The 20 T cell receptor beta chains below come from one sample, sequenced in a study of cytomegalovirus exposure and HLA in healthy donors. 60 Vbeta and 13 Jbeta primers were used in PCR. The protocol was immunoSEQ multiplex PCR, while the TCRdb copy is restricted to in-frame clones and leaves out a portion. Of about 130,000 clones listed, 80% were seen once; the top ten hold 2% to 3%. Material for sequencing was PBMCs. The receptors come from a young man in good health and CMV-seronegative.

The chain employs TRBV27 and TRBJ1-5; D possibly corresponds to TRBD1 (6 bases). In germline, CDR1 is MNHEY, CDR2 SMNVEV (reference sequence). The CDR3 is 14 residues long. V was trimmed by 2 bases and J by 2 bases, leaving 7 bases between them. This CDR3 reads CASSLNRGNQPQHF. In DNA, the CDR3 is TGTGCCAGCAGTTTAAACAGGGGCAATCAGCCCCAGCATTTT.

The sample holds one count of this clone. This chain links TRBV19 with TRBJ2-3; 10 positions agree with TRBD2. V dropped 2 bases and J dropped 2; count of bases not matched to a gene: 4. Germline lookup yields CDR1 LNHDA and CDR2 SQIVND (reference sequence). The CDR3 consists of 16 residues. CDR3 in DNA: TGTGCCAGTAGTATAATGACTAGCGGGTTCACAGATACGCAGTATTTT. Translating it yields CASSIMTSGFTDTQYF.

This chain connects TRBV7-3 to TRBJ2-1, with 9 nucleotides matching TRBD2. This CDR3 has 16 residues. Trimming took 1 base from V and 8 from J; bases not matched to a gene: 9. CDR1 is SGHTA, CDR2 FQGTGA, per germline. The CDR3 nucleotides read TGTGCCAGCAGCTTAAATAGCGGGAGAGTGGTGGATGAGCAGTTCTTC. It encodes CASSLNSGRVVDEQFF.

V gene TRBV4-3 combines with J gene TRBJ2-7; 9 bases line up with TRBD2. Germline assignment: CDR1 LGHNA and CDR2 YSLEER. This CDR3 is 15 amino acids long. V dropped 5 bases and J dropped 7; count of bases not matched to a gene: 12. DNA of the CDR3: TGCGCCAGCAGCAACGCCGGGACTAGCCTTTTTGAGCAGTACTTC. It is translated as CASSNAGTSLFEQYF.

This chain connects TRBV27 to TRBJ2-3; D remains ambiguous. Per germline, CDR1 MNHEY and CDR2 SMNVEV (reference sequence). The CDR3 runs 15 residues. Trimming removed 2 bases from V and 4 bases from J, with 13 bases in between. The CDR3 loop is CASSLASGFSDTQYF. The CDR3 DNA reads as TGTGCCAGCAGTTTAGCGTCAGGCTTTTCAGATACGCAGTATTTT.

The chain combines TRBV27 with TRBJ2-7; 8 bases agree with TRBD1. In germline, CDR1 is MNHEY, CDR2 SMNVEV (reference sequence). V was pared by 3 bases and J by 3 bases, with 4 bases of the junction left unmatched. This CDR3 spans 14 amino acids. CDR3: CASSLKTGVYEQYF. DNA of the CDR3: TGTGCCAGCAGTTTGAAGACAGGGGTCTACGAGCAGTACTTC.

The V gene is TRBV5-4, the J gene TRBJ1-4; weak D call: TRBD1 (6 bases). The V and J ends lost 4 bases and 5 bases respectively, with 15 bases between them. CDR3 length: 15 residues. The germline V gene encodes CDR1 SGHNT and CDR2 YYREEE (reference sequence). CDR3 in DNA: TGTGCCAGCAGCCGACGCCCGCAGGGGAATGAAAAACTGTTTTTT. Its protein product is CASSRRPQGNEKLFF.

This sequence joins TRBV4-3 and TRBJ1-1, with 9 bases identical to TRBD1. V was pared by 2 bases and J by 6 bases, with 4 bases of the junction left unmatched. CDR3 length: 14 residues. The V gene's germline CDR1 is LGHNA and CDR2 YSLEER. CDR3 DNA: TGCGCCAGCAGCCAATCCTGGACAGGGGCTGAAGCTTTCTTT. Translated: CASSQSWTGAEAFF.

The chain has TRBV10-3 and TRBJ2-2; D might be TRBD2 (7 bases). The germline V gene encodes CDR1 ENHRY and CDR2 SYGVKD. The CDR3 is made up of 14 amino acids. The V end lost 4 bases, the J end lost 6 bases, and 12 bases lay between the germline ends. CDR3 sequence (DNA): TGTGCCATCAGTGTAGGGGGGGTTTCCGGGGAGCTGTTTTTT. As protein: CAISVGGVSGELFF.

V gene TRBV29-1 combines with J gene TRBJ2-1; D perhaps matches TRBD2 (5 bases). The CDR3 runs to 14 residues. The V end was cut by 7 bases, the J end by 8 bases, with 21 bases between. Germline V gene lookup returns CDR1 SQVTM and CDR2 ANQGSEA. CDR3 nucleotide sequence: TGCAGCGGCCAGCGGATTGAACTTATGGATGAGCAGTTCTTC. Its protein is CSGQRIELMDEQFF.

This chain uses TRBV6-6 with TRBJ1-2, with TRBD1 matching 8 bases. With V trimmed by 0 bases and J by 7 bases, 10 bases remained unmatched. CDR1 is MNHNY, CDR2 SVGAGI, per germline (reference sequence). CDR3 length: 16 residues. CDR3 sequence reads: CASSYSTATGAGGYTF. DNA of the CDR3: TGTGCCAGCAGTTACTCGACGGCGACAGGGGCGGGTGGCTACACCTTC.

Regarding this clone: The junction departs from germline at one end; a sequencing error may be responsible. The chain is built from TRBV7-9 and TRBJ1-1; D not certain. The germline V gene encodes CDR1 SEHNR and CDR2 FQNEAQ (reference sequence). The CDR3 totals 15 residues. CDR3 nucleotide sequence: TGTTCCAGCAGCTTGCGTTCTTCAATGAACACTGAAGCTTTCTTT. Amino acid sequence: CSSSLRSSMNTEAFF.

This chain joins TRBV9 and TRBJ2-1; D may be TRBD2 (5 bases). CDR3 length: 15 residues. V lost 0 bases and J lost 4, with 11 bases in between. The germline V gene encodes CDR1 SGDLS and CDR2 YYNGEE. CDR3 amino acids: CASSVESGQYNEQFF. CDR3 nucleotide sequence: TGTGCCAGCAGCGTAGAGAGCGGCCAATACAATGAGCAGTTCTTC.

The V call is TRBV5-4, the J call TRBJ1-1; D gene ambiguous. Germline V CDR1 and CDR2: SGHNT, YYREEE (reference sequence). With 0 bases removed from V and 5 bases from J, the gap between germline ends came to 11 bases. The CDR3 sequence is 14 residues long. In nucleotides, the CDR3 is TGTGCCAGCAGCTTGGACTGGGCCGAAACTGAAGCTTTCTTT. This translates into CASSLDWAETEAFF.

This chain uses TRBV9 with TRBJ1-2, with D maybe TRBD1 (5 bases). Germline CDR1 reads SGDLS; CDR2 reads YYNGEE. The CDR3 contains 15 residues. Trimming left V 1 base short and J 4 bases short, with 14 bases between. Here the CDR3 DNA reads TGTGCCAGCAGCGTAACTGGTGGGGCTGGCTATGGCTACACCTTC. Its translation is CASSVTGGAGYGYTF.

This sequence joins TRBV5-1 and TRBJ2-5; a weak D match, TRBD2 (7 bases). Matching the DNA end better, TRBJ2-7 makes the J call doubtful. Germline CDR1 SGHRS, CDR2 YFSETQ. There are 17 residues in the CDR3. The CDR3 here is CASSFSLGAGVVYEQYF. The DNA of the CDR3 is TGCGCCAGCAGCTTTTCCTTGGGGGCGGGAGTGGTGTACGAGCAGTACTTC.

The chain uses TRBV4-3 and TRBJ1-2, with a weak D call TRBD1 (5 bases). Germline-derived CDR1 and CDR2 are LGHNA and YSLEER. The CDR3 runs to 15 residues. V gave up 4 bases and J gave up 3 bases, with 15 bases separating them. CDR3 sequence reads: CASSPVTGSDYGYTF. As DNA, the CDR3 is TGCGCCAGCAGCCCAGTCACAGGTTCGGACTATGGCTACACCTTC.

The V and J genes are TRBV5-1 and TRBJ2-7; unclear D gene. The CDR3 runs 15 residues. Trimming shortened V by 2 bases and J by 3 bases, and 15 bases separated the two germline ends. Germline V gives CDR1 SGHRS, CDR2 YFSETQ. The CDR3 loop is CASSFGMGRIYEQYF. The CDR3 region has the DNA TGCGCCAGCAGCTTTGGTATGGGCCGGATCTACGAGCAGTACTTC.

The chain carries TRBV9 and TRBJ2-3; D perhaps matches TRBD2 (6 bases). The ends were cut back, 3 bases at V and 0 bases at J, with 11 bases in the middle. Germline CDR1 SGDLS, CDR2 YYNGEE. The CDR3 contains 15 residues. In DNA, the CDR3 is TGTGCCAGCAGCGGGGGGGTTACTAGCACAGATACGCAGTATTTT. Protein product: CASSGGVTSTDTQYF.

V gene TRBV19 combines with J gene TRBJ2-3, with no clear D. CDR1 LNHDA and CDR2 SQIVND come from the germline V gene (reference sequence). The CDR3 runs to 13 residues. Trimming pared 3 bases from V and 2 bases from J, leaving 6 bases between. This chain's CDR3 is CASSMQYTDTQYF. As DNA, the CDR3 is TGTGCCAGTAGTATGCAGTACACAGATACGCAGTATTTT.